What follows is one T cell receptor (beta chain) and its context. The method was immunoSEQ multiplex PCR; TCRdb's version includes in-frame clones alone and lacks a portion of them. The table lists roughly 2,000,000 clones, about 95% of them singletons. This record belongs to a study of shared clonotypes between healthy human individuals. Terminally differentiated effector memory CD45RA+ cells were left out of the naive CD8 fraction, which was CD45RO-negative and positively selected for CCR7. Germline CDR1 and CDR2: SGDLS and YYNGEE. The germline V and J ends were trimmed by 0 bases and 0 bases, with 12 bases remaining between them. The length of the CDR3 is 16 residues.

The TCR was taken from a man between 18 and 29 years old in good health. V usage is TRBV9 and J usage is TRBJ1-2; TRBD1 is a possible D gene (5 bases). Sequenced material: naive CD8+ T cells sorted from blood. DNA for the CDR3: TGTGCCAGCAGCGTAGAAGCCGGGGCAGCTAACTATGGCTACACCTTC. It is translated as CASSVEAGAANYGYTF.